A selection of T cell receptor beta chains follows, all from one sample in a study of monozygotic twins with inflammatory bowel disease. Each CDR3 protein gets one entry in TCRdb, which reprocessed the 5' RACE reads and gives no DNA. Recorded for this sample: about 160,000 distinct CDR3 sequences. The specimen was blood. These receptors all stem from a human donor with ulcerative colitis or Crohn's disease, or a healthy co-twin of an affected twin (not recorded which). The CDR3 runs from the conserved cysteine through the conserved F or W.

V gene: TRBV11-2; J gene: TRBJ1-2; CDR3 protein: CASSLSGQGYGGYTF
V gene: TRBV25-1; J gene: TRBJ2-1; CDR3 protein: CAGSVAGDFHNEQFF
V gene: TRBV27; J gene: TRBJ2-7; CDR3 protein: CASSSDPYEQYF
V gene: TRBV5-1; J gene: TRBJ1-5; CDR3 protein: CASTRTYSQNQPQHF
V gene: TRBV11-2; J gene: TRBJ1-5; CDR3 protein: CASSLGSGNRPQHF
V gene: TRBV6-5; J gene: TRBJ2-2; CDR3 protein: CASSYSPRAGNTGELFF
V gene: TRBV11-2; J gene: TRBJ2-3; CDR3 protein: CASSLNLAGGAVWDTQYF
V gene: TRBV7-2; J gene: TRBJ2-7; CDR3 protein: CASSLGLAEGEQYF
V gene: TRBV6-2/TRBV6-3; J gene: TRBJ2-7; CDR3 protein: CASSRALIPYEQYF
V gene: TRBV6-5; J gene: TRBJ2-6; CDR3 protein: CASSYFGGSGANVLTF
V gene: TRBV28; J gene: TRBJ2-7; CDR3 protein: CASSAGTMVYEQYF
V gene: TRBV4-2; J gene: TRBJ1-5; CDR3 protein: CASSQLVSSQPQHF
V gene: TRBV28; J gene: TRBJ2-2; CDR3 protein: CASSLSGSIGELFF
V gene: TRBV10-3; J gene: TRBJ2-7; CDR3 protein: CATMAMEMEQYF
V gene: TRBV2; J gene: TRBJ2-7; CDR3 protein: CASSEGFSSYEQYF
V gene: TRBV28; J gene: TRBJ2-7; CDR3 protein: CASSAPGGPMYEQYF
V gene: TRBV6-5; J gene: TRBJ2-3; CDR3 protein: CASSYSSGEGADTQYF
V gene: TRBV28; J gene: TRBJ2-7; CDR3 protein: CASIRQEPYEQYF
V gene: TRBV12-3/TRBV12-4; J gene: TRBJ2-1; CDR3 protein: CASSSGTGPSYNEQFF
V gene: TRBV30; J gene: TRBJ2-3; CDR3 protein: CAWSSLASTDTQYF
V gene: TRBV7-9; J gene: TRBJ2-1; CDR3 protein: CASSLYTSNEQFF
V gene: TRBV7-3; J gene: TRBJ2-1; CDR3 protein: CASSLNWRNEQFF
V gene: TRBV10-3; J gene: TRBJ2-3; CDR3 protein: CAISESSSGSTDTQYF
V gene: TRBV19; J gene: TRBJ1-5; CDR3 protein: CASSMYSQNQPQHF
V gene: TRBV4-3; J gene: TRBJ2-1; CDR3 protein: CASSQELLAGGPNDNEQFF
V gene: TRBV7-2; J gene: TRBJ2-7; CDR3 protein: CASSLGLLEQYF
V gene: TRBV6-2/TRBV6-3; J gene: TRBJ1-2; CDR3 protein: CASSYSTGGYGYTF
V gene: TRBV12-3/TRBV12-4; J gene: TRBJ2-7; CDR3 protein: CASRRGKIYEQYF
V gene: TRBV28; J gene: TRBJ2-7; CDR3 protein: CASSAPGRGTYEQYF
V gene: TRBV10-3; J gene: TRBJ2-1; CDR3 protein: CAISQGLRMENEQFF
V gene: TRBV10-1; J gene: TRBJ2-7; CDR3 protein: CASSERVGAGEQYF
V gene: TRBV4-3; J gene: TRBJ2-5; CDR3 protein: CASSQAGSGTQYF
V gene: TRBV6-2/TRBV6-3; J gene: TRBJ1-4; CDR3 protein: CASGDRGGGEKLFF
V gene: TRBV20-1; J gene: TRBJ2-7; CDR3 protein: CSASGTGTGGRRSYEQYF
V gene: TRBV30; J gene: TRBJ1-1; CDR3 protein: CAWTGTRRIGTEAFF
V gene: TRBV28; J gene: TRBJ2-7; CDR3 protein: CASSLVPGTITRGEQYF
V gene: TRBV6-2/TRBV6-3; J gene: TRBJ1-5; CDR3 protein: CASSYSMNRASNQPQHF
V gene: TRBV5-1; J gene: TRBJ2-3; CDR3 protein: CASSLAVGFGVDTQYF
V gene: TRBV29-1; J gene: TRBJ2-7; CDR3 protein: CSVEGHGSYEQYF
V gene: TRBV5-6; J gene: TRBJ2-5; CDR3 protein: CASSLSHSLKETQYF
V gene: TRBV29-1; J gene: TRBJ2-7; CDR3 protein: CRVRDTTYEQYF
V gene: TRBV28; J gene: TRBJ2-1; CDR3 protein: CASASTSPRVNEQFF
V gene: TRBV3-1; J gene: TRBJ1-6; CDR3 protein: CASSQDWNRVNSPLHF
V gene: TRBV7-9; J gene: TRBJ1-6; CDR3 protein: CASSLEPGQMNSPLHF
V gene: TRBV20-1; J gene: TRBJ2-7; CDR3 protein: CSAPSDSSYEQYF
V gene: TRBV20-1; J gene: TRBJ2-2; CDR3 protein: CSAATRRLLERVPNTGELFF
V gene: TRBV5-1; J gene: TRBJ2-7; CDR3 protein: CASSLGVGLALREQYF
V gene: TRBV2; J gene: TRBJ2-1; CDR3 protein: CASSDLAYNEQFF
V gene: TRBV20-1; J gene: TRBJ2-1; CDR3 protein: CSARDQARTMDLKNEQFF
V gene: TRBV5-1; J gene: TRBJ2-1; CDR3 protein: CASSFIGQGPNEQFF
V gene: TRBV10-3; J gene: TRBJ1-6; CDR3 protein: CAISESVKANSYNSPLHF
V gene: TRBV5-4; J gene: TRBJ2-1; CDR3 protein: CASSLGDLYEQFF
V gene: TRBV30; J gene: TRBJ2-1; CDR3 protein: CAWSVALAADNEQFF
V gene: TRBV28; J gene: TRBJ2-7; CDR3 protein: CASSLLGRSSYEQYF
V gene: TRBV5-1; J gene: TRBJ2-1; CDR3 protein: CASSSWEGLAGAGEQFF
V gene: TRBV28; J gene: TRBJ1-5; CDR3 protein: CASSQIGAQHF
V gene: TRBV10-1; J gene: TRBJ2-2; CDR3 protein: CATSRQVNTGELFF